The 18 T cell receptor beta chains listed next were all sequenced from one sample in a study of siplizumab effects on memory and regulatory T cells. Profiling relied on immunoSEQ multiplex PCR, and the TCRdb table lists in-frame clones only, not all of them. The sample consists of more than 85,000 clones, about nine tenths of them appearing once. The specimen was CD4+ T cells sorted from blood. These receptors were obtained from a human donor in good health.

The gene calls are TRBV6-1 and TRBJ1-1; 8 bases align to TRBD1. In germline, CDR1 is MNHNS, CDR2 SASEGT. The CDR3 has 13 amino acids. The V and J ends lost 8 bases and 0 bases, in that order; junction bases with no gene match: 2. The DNA for the CDR3 is TGTGCCAGCGACAGGGGAGTGAACACTGAAGCTTTCTTT. Residues: CASDRGVNTEAFF.

Written as DNA, the CDR3 is TGCGCCAGCAGCCAGTTCTACTCTGGAAACACCATATATTTT. Its translation is CASSQFYSGNTIYF. The chain joins TRBV4-1 to TRBJ1-3; D gene ambiguous. This CDR3 contains 14 residues. CDR1 MGHRA and CDR2 YSYEKL come from the germline V gene. V was cut by 3 bases and J by 0 bases, with 6 bases left in between.

The genes are TRBV14 and TRBJ2-1, with 8 bases matching TRBD2. Germline V CDR1 and CDR2: SGHDN, FVKESK. The CDR3 runs to 15 residues. V lost 4 bases to trimming and J lost 3 bases; unmatched junction nucleotides: 5. The CDR3 sequence is CASSRTAGDYNEQFF. In DNA form, the CDR3 reads TGTGCCAGCAGCCGCACAGCGGGGGACTACAATGAGCAGTTCTTC. Together with reference TRBV14 and TRBJ2-1, the CDR3 gives the full variable domain: EAGVTQFPSHSVIEKGQTVTLRCDPISGHDNLYWYRRVMGKEIKFLLHFVKESKQDESGMPNNRFLAERTGGTYSTLKVQPAELEDSGVYFCASSRTAGDYNEQFFGPGTRLTVL.

V and J are TRBV6-1 and TRBJ2-2, with D possibly TRBD1 on 6 matching bases. Germline lookup yields CDR1 MNHNS and CDR2 SASEGT. V lost 7 bases to trimming and J lost 0 bases, with 12 bases between them. CDR3 size: 15 residues. The CDR3 protein is CASKGRQANTGELFF. DNA for the CDR3: TGTGCCAGCAAAGGGAGACAGGCGAACACCGGGGAGCTGTTTTTT.

The genes are TRBV6-5 and TRBJ2-5; 7 bases are shared with TRBD2. Per germline, CDR1 MNHEY and CDR2 SVGAGI. CDR3 length: 16 amino acids. V lost 1 base to trimming and J lost 5 bases; unmatched junction nucleotides: 10. CDR3 residues: CASSYYTGARGETQYF. CDR3 DNA sequence: TGTGCCAGCAGTTACTATACCGGGGCGCGGGGGGAGACCCAGTACTTC.

The rearrangement uses TRBV6-5 and TRBJ1-1, with TRBD1 matching 9 bases. The CDR3 length is 14 residues. Germline V gene data show CDR1 as MNHEY and CDR2 as SVGAGI. After removal of 5 bases from V and 7 bases from J, the junction contained 8 bases not matched to a gene. CDR3 residues: CASSSDRGVSEAFF. In DNA form, the CDR3 reads TGTGCCAGCAGTAGCGACAGGGGGGTCAGTGAAGCTTTCTTT.

The chain carries TRBV7-9 and TRBJ1-1, with TRBD1 matching 12 bases. Per germline, CDR1 SEHNR and CDR2 FQNEAQ (reference sequence). V trimming: 5 bases; J trimming: 5 bases; junction bases outside the gene matches: 12. The CDR3 contains 17 residues. CDR3 region: CASSRGQGADLWTEAFF. The CDR3 DNA reads as TGTGCCAGCAGCCGGGGACAGGGGGCCGATTTGTGGACTGAAGCTTTCTTT. The variable domain in full, with the rest retrieved from reference TRBV7-9 and TRBJ1-1, is DTGVSQNPRHKITKRGQNVTFRCDPISEHNRLYWYRQTLGQGPEFLTYFQNEAQLEKSRLLSDRFSAERPKGSFSTLEIQRTEQGDSAMYLCASSRGQGADLWTEAFFGQGTRLTVV.

The rearrangement joins TRBV5-1 to TRBJ2-3; 7 bases map to TRBD2. With 6 bases clipped from V and 0 bases from J, the junction kept 4 bases outside the gene matches. CDR1 and CDR2 from the germline V gene are SGHRS and YFSETQ. The CDR3 covers 14 residues. CDR3 nucleotide sequence: TGCGCCAGCACACAGACTAGCAGCACAGATACGCAGTATTTT. Translated, it gives CASTQTSSTDTQYF.

This clone appeared a single time. The chain joins TRBV4-2 to TRBJ2-1; the D call may be TRBD1 or TRBD2 (5 bases each). Germline-derived CDR1 and CDR2 are LGHNA and YNFKEQ. The V gene lost 5 bases and the J gene lost 0 bases, with 14 bases spanning the gap. The CDR3 is 16 amino acids. CDR3 in amino acids: CASSLGVTSSYNEQFF. CDR3 nucleotides: TGTGCCAGCAGCTTGGGGGTCACGAGCTCCTACAATGAGCAGTTCTTC.

The CDR3 here is CASSLESSFTYGYTF. CDR3 DNA: TGTGCCAGCAGCTTGGAATCTTCGTTTACCTATGGCTACACCTTC. This rearrangement joins TRBV5-5 to TRBJ1-2, with D hard to call. Germline CDR1 and CDR2: SGHKS and YYEKEE (reference sequence). This CDR3 region has 15 residues. Between the trimmed V and J ends, which lost 0 bases and 4 bases, there was a span of 13 bases. Looking up the rest from reference TRBV5-5 and TRBJ1-2 gives the full variable domain: DAGVTQSPTHLIKTRGQQVTLRCSPISGHKSVSWYQQVLGQGPQFIFQYYEKEERGRGNFPDRFSARQFPNYSSELNVNALLLGDSALYLCASSLESSFTYGYTFGSGTRLTVV.

The rearrangement links TRBV4-1 to TRBJ1-2, with D possibly TRBD1 on 5 matching bases. The germline V gene encodes CDR1 MGHRA and CDR2 YSYEKL. V was shortened by 0 bases and J by 2 bases, with 22 bases between the two germline ends. This CDR3 spans 19 amino acids. The CDR3 DNA sequence: TGCGCCAGCAGCCAAGAGTTTCGGGACCCCTTTCGGGCCAACTATGGCTACACCTTC. This gives the protein CASSQEFRDPFRANYGYTF.

This chain joins TRBV2 and TRBJ2-3; 8 bases are a match to TRBD1. CDR3 length: 15 amino acids. The junction had 6 bases not matched to a gene; V was cut back by 6 bases and J by 1 base. The germline gives CDR1 SNHLY, CDR2 FYNNEI. The CDR3 DNA reads as TGTGCCAGCAGAACGACAGGGGCCGGCACAGATACGCAGTATTTT. Its translation is CASRTTGAGTDTQYF.

V gene TRBV5-3 combines with J gene TRBJ2-7; the match to TRBD1 covers 7 bases. TRBV5-3 is flagged as an ORF with uncertain function. The V and J ends lost 0 bases and 3 bases, in that order; junction bases with no gene match: 3. The CDR3 is made up of 14 amino acids. CDR3 bases: TGTGCCAGAAGCTTGGCGGCAGGGGGCTACGAGCAGTACTTC. The encoded protein is CARSLAAGGYEQYF.

The chain joins TRBV5-4 to TRBJ1-1; 9 bases are shared with TRBD1. After removal of 3 bases from V and 1 base from J, the junction contained 4 bases not matched to a gene. CDR3 size: 15 residues. Germline V CDR1 and CDR2: SGHNT, YYREEE (reference sequence). The CDR3 is CASSSLGQGNTEAFF. Here the CDR3 DNA reads TGTGCCAGCAGCTCGCTGGGACAGGGGAACACTGAAGCTTTCTTT.

This clone was seen a single time. The V gene is TRBV5-1, the J gene TRBJ2-7, with 10 bases that match TRBD1. CDR3 size: 15 residues. V dropped 5 bases and J dropped 0; count of bases not matched to a gene: 5. Germline values: CDR1 SGHRS, CDR2 YFSETQ. The DNA for the CDR3 is TGCGCCAGCAGAAGGGGACAGGGGTACTCCTACGAGCAGTACTTC. It codes for CASRRGQGYSYEQYF.

CDR3 in amino acids: CAISAGTGSDEQYF. The DNA for the CDR3 is TGTGCCATCAGTGCCGGGACAGGGTCTGACGAGCAGTACTTC. The chain combines TRBV10-3 with TRBJ2-7; 9 nucleotides agree with TRBD1. Trimming cost V 4 bases and J 5 bases; bases outside gene matches: 6. The CDR3 is made up of 14 amino acids. Germline V gene data show CDR1 as ENHRY and CDR2 as SYGVKD.

V is TRBV5-1 and J is TRBJ1-2; no firm D call. Germline values: CDR1 SGHRS, CDR2 YFSETQ. V was trimmed by 5 bases and J by 3 bases, leaving 5 bases between them. This CDR3 comprises 11 residues. The CDR3 here is CASRDDYGYTF. The CDR3 DNA reads TGCGCCAGCAGGGACGACTATGGCTACACCTTC.

The gene calls are TRBV5-6 and TRBJ2-1, with D possibly matching TRBD2 (7 bases). Trimming removed 2 bases at V and 3 bases at J, with 15 bases between. Germline assignment: CDR1 SGHDT and CDR2 YYEEEE. The CDR3 is made up of 16 amino acids. CDR3 in DNA: TGTGCCAGCAGCTTAGAAAGGGGGGGAGACTACAATGAGCAGTTCTTC. This encodes CASSLERGGDYNEQFF.